This TCR beta chain originates from a study of cytomegalovirus exposure and HLA in healthy donors. The donors were in the roughly 130-subject validation cohort; that cohort was separate from the roughly 730-subject first cohort. The table came from immunoSEQ multiplex PCR; TCRdb's copy has only in-frame clones and leaves some out. The sample lists more than 150,000 clones; 84% were seen once. The CDR3 spans 17 residues. V dropped 0 bases and J dropped 1 base, with 17 bases sitting between them. The germline V gene has CDR1 SGHRS and CDR2 YFSETQ. This clone was recorded once. The antigen remains undetermined. General observations from the study: It was fewer than 200 TCR beta chains that were listed as cytomegalovirus-associated. Cytomegalovirus status was reportedly diagnosed by the classifier with high specificity and sensitivity.

This sequence joins TRBV5-1 and TRBJ2-7, with D possibly TRBD1 on 8 matching bases. This TCR was sampled from a man between 18 and 35 years old in good health and CMV-seropositive. The sequencing sample was made of PBMCs. As DNA, the CDR3 is TGCGCCAGCAGCTTGGGGATGACAGGGGAGGGGTCCTACGAGCAGTACTTC. As protein: CASSLGMTGEGSYEQYF.